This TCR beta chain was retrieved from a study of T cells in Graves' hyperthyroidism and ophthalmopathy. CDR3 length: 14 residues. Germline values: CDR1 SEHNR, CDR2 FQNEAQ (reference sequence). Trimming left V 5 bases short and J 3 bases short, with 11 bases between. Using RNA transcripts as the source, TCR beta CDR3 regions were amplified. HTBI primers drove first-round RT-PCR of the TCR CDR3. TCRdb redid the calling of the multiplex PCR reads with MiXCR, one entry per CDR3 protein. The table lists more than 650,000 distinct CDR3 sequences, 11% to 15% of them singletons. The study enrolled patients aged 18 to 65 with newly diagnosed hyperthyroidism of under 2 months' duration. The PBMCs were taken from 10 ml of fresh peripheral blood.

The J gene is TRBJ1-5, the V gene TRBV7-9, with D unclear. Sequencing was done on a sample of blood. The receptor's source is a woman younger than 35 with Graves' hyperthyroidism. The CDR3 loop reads CASSLGGTNQPQHF. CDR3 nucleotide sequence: TGTGCCAGCAGCCTCGGTGGAACCAATCAGCCCCAGCATTTT.